This entry features one T cell receptor (beta chain) sequence. What it recognizes is unknown. At the survey level, the v3.0 immunoSEQ assay was run. Sequencing was directed toward about 40,000-55,000 T-cell genomes in each sample. Clones were sequenced by immunoSEQ multiplex PCR, and TCRdb holds only the in-frame ones, with some missing. The sample holds fewer than 30,000 clones; more than 65% are singletons and the top ten take approximately 6%. These data come from a study of long-term antiretroviral therapy in people with HIV. The study, taken as a whole, reports: Diversity increased after ART yet remained lower than in transplant donor controls.

Germline V lookup: CDR1 LNHDA, CDR2 SQIVND (reference sequence). The CDR3 spans 14 residues. The ends were cut back, 7 bases at V and 0 bases at J, with 13 bases in the middle. Sequenced material: unsorted PBMCs, taken 4.4 years after starting antiretroviral therapy. This TCR was sampled from a man aged 30 to 39 with HIV. The chain couples TRBV19 to TRBJ2-7; D possibly corresponds to TRBD2 (6 bases). The CDR3 coding sequence is TGTGCCAGTACGGACGGGAGCGCCTCCTACGAGCAGTACTTC. It translates to CASTDGSASYEQYF.